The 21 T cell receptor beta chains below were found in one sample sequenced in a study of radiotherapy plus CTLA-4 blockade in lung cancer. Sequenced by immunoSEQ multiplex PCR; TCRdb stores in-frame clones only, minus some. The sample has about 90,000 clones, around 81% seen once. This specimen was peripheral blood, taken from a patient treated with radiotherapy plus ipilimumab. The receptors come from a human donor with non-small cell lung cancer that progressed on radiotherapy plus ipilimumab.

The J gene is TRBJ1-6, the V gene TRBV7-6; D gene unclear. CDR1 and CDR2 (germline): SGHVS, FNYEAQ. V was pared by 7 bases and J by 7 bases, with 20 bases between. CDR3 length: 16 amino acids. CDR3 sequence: CASTPSGFSSNSPLHF. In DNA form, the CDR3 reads TGTGCCAGCACCCCTTCGGGGTTCTCTTCCAATTCACCCCTCCACTTT.

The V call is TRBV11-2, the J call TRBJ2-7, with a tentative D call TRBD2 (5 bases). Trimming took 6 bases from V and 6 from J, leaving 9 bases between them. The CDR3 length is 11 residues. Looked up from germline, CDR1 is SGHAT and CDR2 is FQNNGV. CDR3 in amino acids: CASRARGEQYF. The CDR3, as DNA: TGTGCCAGCAGGGCCCGGGGCGAGCAGTACTTC. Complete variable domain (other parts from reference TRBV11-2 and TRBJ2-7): EAGVAQSPRYKIIEKRQSVAFWCNPISGHATLYWYQQILGQGPKLLIQFQNNGVVDDSQLPKDRFSAERLKGVDSTLKIQPAKLEDSAVYLCASRARGEQYFGPGTRLTVT.

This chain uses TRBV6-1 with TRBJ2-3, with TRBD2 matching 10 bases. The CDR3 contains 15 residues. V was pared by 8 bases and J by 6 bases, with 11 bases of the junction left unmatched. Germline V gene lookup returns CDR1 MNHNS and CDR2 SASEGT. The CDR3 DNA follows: TGTGCCAGCCTCCGGAGCGGGGGGGCCTCCGATACGCAGTATTTT. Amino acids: CASLRSGGASDTQYF.

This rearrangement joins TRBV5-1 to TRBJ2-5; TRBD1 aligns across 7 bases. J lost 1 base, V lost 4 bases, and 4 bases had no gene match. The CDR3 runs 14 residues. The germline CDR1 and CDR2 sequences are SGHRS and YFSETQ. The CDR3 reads CASSPTGVQETQYF. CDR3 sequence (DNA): TGCGCCAGCAGCCCTACAGGGGTCCAAGAGACCCAGTACTTC.

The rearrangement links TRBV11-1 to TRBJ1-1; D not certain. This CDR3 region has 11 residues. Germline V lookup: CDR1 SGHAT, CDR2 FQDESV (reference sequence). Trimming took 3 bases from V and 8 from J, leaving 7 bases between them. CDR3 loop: CASSFSEEAFF. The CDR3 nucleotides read TGTGCCAGCAGCTTTTCCGAGGAAGCTTTCTTT.

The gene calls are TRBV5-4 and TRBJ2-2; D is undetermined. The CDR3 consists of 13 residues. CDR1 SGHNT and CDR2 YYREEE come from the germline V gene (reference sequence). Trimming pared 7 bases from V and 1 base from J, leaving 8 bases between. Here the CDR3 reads CASQPQNTGELFF. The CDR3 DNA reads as TGTGCCAGCCAACCCCAGAACACCGGGGAGCTGTTTTTT.

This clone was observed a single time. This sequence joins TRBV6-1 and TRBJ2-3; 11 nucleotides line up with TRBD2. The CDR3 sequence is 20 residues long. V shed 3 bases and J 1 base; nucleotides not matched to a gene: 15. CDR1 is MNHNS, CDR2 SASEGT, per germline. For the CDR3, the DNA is TGTGCCAGCAGTGACGGCTGGGGGCTAGCGGGAGGATCGGGCACAGATACGCAGTATTTT. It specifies CASSDGWGLAGGSGTDTQYF.

CDR3 sequence reads: CSVALGQSYTF. CDR3 DNA: TGCAGCGTTGCTCTAGGACAGAGCTACACCTTC. The rearrangement uses TRBV29-1 and TRBJ1-2; possibly TRBD1 for D (6 bases). This CDR3 contains 11 residues. Trimming took 4 bases from V and 9 from J, leaving 12 bases between them. The germline gives CDR1 SQVTM, CDR2 ANQGSEA.

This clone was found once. The CDR3 here is CASGKAADSGNTIYF. The CDR3 DNA is TGTGCCAGCGGTAAAGCGGCAGACTCTGGAAACACCATATATTTT. The chain uses TRBV5-4 and TRBJ1-3; D uncertain. V lost 7 bases and J lost 0, with 14 bases in between. The CDR3 totals 15 residues. Germline CDR1 reads SGHNT; CDR2 reads YYREEE (reference sequence).

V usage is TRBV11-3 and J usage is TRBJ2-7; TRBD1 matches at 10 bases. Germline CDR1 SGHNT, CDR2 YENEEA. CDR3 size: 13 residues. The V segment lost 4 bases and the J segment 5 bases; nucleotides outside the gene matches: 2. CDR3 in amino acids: CASSSGTGDEQYF. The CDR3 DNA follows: TGTGCCAGCAGCTCCGGGACAGGGGACGAGCAGTACTTC. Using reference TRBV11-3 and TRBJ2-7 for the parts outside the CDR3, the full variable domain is EAGVVQSPRYKIIEKKQPVAFWCNPISGHNTLYWYLQNLGQGPELLIRYENEEAVDDSQLPKDRFSAERLKGVDSTLKIQPAELGDSAVYLCASSSGTGDEQYFGPGTRLTVT.

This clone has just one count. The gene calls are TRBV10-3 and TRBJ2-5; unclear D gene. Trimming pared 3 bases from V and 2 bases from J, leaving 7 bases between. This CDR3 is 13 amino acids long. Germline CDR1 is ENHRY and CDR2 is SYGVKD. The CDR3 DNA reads TGTGCCATCAGTGACAAAGCTCAAGAGACCCAGTACTTC. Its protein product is CAISDKAQETQYF.

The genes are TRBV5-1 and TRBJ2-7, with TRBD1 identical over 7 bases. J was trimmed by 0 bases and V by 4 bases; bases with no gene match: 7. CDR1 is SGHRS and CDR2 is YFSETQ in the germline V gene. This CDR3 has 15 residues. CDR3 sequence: CASSGLTGPSYEQYF. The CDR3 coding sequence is TGCGCCAGCAGCGGGTTGACAGGGCCCTCCTACGAGCAGTACTTC.

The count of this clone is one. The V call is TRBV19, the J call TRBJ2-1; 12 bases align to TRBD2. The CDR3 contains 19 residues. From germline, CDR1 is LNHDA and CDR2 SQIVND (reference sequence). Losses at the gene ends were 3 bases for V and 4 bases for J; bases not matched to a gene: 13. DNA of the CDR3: TGTGCCAGTAGTATTTCAGCGCTAGCGGGAGGGGGGTCTTACAATGAGCAGTTCTTC. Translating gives CASSISALAGGGSYNEQFF.

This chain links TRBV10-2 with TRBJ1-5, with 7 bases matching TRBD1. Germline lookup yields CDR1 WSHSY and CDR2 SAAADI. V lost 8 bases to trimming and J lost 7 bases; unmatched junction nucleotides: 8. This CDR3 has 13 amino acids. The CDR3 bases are TGCGCCAGCGTAAGGGGGCTCGGGCAGCCCCAGCATTTT. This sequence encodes CASVRGLGQPQHF.

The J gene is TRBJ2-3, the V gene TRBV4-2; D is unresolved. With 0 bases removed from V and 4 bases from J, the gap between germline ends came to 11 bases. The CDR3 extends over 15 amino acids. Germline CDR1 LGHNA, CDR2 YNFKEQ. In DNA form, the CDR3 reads TGTGCCAGCAGCCAAGATACGGTGAGCGCAGATACGCAGTATTTT. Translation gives CASSQDTVSADTQYF.

DNA of the CDR3: TGCGCCAGCAGTCGACAGGGTTTGAGCTCCTACAATGAGCAGTTCTTC. Amino acids: CASSRQGLSSYNEQFF. J is TRBJ2-1 and V is TRBV5-1; 7 positions match TRBD1. Trimming cost V 5 bases and J 0 bases; bases outside gene matches: 8. This CDR3 has 16 residues. Per germline, CDR1 SGHRS and CDR2 YFSETQ.

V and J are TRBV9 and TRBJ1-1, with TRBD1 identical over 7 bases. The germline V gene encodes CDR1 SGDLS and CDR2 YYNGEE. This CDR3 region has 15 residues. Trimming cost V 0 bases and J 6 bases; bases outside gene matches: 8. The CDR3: CASSVDPTGDSEAFF. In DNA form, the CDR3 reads TGTGCCAGCAGCGTAGACCCTACAGGGGATTCTGAAGCTTTCTTT.

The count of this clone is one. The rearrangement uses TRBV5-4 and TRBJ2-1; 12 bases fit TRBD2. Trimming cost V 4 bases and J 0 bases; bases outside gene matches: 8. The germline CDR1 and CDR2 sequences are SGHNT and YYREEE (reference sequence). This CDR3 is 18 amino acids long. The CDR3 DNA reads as TGTGCCAGCAGCCTTGGACTAGCGGGGACCGTCTCCTACAATGAGCAGTTCTTC. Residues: CASSLGLAGTVSYNEQFF.

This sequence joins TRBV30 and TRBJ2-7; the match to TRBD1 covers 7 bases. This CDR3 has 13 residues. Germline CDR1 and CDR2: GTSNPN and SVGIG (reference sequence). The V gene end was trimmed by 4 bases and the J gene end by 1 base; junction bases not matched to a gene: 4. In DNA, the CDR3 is TGTGCCTGGATAACAGGGGATTCCTACGAGCAGTACTTC. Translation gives CAWITGDSYEQYF.

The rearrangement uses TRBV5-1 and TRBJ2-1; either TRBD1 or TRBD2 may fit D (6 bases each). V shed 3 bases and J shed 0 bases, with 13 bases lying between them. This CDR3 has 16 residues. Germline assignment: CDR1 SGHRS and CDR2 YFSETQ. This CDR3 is CASSSQGRSSYNEQFF. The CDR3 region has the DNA TGCGCCAGCAGCTCCCAGGGGAGGAGCTCCTACAATGAGCAGTTCTTC.

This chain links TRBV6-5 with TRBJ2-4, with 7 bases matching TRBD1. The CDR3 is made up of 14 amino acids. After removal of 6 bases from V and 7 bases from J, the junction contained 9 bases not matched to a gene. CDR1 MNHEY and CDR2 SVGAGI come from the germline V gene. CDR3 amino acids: CASSPGPQGNIQYF. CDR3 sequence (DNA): TGTGCCAGCAGCCCCGGCCCACAGGGGAACATTCAGTACTTC.